This entry lists 24 T cell receptor beta chains sequenced from one sample in a study of CD8 T cells in Susac syndrome. When the RNA was reverse transcribed, random hexamers were used with an input of about 0.5 to 1 ug. TCRdb recomputed calls from the immunoSEQ multiplex PCR reads with MiXCR, one row per CDR3 protein. Here the sample spans roughly 200,000 distinct CDR3 sequences, 85% to 95% being singletons. Sample: CD4+ T cells from PBMCs. The receptor source for this set is a human donor in good health.

The table lists this clonotype with a count of one. V gene TRBV18 combines with J gene TRBJ2-3, with a possible D match to TRBD2 (6 bases). This CDR3 is 16 amino acids long. V was trimmed by 3 bases and J by 2 bases, leaving 15 bases between them. The germline V gene has CDR1 KGHSH and CDR2 LQKENI. The CDR3 spells CASSPPDYRLTDTQYF. The DNA for the CDR3 is TGTGCCAGCTCACCTCCGGACTACCGTCTCACAGATACGCAGTATTTT.

This clonotype was found once. V and J are TRBV7-9 and TRBJ2-7; D gene uncertain. Germline V gene lookup returns CDR1 SEHNR and CDR2 FQNEAQ (reference sequence). This CDR3 has 12 residues. With 7 bases removed from V and 4 bases from J, the gap between germline ends came to 11 bases. CDR3 in DNA: TGTGCCAGCATGTCGGAAGGGTACGAGCAGTACTTC. Its translation is CASMSEGYEQYF.

The chain joins TRBV9 to TRBJ2-4; 10 positions match TRBD1. CDR3 size: 15 residues. The germline V gene has CDR1 SGDLS and CDR2 YYNGEE. With V trimmed by 3 bases and J by 7 bases, 7 bases remained unmatched. The DNA for the CDR3 is TGTGCCAGCAGCGCCTCCGGGACAGGGGATAACATTCAGTACTTC. It translates to CASSASGTGDNIQYF.

This clonotype occurred once. This chain uses TRBV7-2 with TRBJ1-5; no firm D call. The germline V gene encodes CDR1 SGHTA and CDR2 FQGNSA. V shed 5 bases and J shed 13 bases, with 18 bases lying between them. This CDR3 is 13 amino acids long. CDR3 nucleotides: TGTGCCAGCAGCCCCAACCGGTGGAGTAGGCAGCATTTT. Its translation is CASSPNRWSRQHF.

The chain couples TRBV9 to TRBJ2-1; 10 nucleotides agree with TRBD2. Germline V gene lookup returns CDR1 SGDLS and CDR2 YYNGEE. V lost 2 bases to trimming and J lost 7 bases; unmatched junction nucleotides: 9. The CDR3 sequence is 16 residues long. DNA of the CDR3: TGTGCCAGCAGCGTGGCTATAGCGGGAGGTGTGAATGAGCAGTTCTTC. Encoded protein: CASSVAIAGGVNEQFF.

In this sample, this clonotype turned up once. The chain links TRBV29-1 to TRBJ2-7, with D perhaps matching TRBD2 (6 bases). CDR1 is SQVTM and CDR2 is ANQGSEA in the germline V gene. The CDR3 loop spans 11 amino acids. Trimming took off 6 bases at V and 12 bases at J, with 18 bases between the two ends. CDR3 sequence reads: CSVADKAGRYF. CDR3 nucleotide sequence: TGCAGCGTAGCTGACAAGGCCGGGAGGTACTTC.

The V gene is TRBV20-1, the J gene TRBJ2-1; tentative D call: TRBD2 (5 bases). V lost 5 bases, J lost 14 bases, and 13 bases lay in between. Germline-derived CDR1 and CDR2 are DFQATT and SNEGSKA (reference sequence). The CDR3 loop spans 10 amino acids. The DNA of the CDR3 is TGCAGTGCTTTCCGGACTGGGGAGTTCTTC. Encoded protein: CSAFRTGEFF.

V is TRBV3-1 and J is TRBJ2-5; 7 bases map to TRBD1. CDR1 is LGHDT and CDR2 is YNNKEL in the germline V gene (reference sequence). CDR3 length equals 14 residues. Trimming at V came to 1 base and at J to 5 bases, leaving 4 bases not matched to a gene. The CDR3 loop reads CASSQGQGQETQYF. CDR3 in DNA: TGTGCCAGCAGCCAAGGACAGGGACAGGAGACCCAGTACTTC.

This rearrangement joins TRBV7-3 to TRBJ2-1, with a possible D match to TRBD2 (5 bases). The CDR3 is 12 residues long. CDR1 is SGHTA and CDR2 is FQGTGA in the germline V gene. With 8 bases removed from V and 10 bases from J, the gap between germline ends came to 15 bases. The CDR3 protein is CASGGPPGEQFF. DNA of the CDR3: TGTGCCAGCGGAGGACCCCCTGGGGAGCAGTTCTTC.

This chain uses TRBV5-6 with TRBJ2-7; 7 nucleotides line up with TRBD2. V dropped 3 bases and J dropped 5; count of bases not matched to a gene: 5. This CDR3 contains 13 residues. Germline CDR1 reads SGHDT; CDR2 reads YYEEEE. The CDR3 here is CASSSTSRHEQYF. CDR3 nucleotides: TGTGCCAGCAGCTCGACTAGCCGCCACGAGCAGTACTTC.

The chain joins TRBV2 to TRBJ1-5, with TRBD1 as a possible D gene (6 bases). The V end lost 0 bases, the J end lost 9 bases, and 18 bases lay between the germline ends. Germline values: CDR1 SNHLY, CDR2 FYNNEI. The CDR3 loop spans 16 amino acids. DNA of the CDR3: TGTGCCAGCAGTGAAGCGTTAGACAGGACGGGGCGGCCCCAGCATTTT. This codes for CASSEALDRTGRPQHF.

The rearrangement joins TRBV29-1 to TRBJ2-7; 8 nucleotides line up with TRBD2. With 5 bases clipped from V and 5 bases from J, the junction kept 11 bases outside the gene matches. The germline gives CDR1 SQVTM, CDR2 ANQGSEA. This CDR3 has 14 residues. The CDR3 protein is CSVQGAGGLHEQYF. As DNA, the CDR3 is TGCAGCGTTCAAGGGGCGGGAGGTCTCCACGAGCAGTACTTC.

This chain links TRBV12-3 or TRBV12-4 with TRBJ1-5; no reliable D call. CDR3 length: 13 residues. V was clipped by 5 bases and J by 4 bases, with 9 bases between them. The CDR3 spells CASSPDGNQPQHF. As DNA, the CDR3 is TGTGCCAGCAGTCCGGACGGTAATCAGCCCCAGCATTTT.

V usage is TRBV6-5 and J usage is TRBJ1-1; perhaps TRBD1 as D (5 bases). This CDR3 is built from 15 residues. Germline CDR1 and CDR2: MNHEY and SVGAGI. Trimming took 0 bases from V and 5 from J, leaving 13 bases between them. The CDR3 region has the DNA TGTGCCAGCAGTTACTCTGGGGCCCCGAGAACTGAAGCTTTCTTT. It specifies CASSYSGAPRTEAFF.

This clonotype was found a few times. The chain employs TRBV4-3 and TRBJ2-3; D remains unclear. Trimming took off 0 bases at V and 0 bases at J, with 7 bases between the two ends. Germline-derived CDR1 and CDR2 are LGHNA and YSLEER. The CDR3 sequence is 15 residues long. This chain's CDR3 is CASSQDRGSTDTQYF. CDR3 bases: TGCGCCAGCAGCCAAGATCGCGGAAGCACAGATACGCAGTATTTT.

This clonotype was counted once. The chain has TRBV30 and TRBJ1-3; possibly TRBD1 for D (5 bases). CDR1 is GTSNPN, CDR2 SVGIG, per germline (reference sequence). The germline V and J ends were trimmed by 5 bases and 0 bases, with 11 bases remaining between them. CDR3 length: 14 amino acids. CDR3 residues: CAWSTGYSGNTIYF. CDR3 DNA: TGTGCCTGGTCAACAGGTTACTCTGGAAACACCATATATTTT.

The chain links TRBV20-1 to TRBJ1-5; weak D call: TRBD1 (6 bases). V was trimmed by 6 bases and J by 4 bases, leaving 13 bases between them. CDR3 length equals 13 residues. In germline, CDR1 is DFQATT, CDR2 SNEGSKA (reference sequence). In nucleotides, the CDR3 is TGCAGTGCAGGAGCAGGGGATAATCAGCCCCAGCATTTT. It translates to CSAGAGDNQPQHF.

The chain uses TRBV7-9 and TRBJ1-1; D is ambiguous. CDR1 and CDR2 from the germline V gene are SEHNR and FQNEAQ (reference sequence). V was cut by 8 bases and J by 2 bases, with 9 bases left in between. The CDR3 covers 12 residues. The CDR3 DNA follows: TGTGCCAGCCGTGGGGTAAACACTGAAGCTTTCTTT. Translated: CASRGVNTEAFF.

This clonotype occurred a few times. The chain carries TRBV29-1 and TRBJ1-2, with unresolved D. The CDR3 loop spans 12 amino acids. CDR1 and CDR2 from the germline V gene are SQVTM and ANQGSEA. V shed 3 bases and J shed 2 bases, with 7 bases lying between them. CDR3 residues: CSVDGQNYGYTF. In DNA form, the CDR3 reads TGCAGCGTTGACGGCCAGAACTATGGCTACACCTTC.

The rearrangement uses TRBV7-2 and TRBJ2-3, with 7 nucleotides matching TRBD2. The V gene end was trimmed by 2 bases and the J gene end by 5 bases; junction bases not matched to a gene: 4. This CDR3 region has 14 residues. Germline values: CDR1 SGHTA, CDR2 FQGNSA. The CDR3 sequence is CASSLLRGKDTQYF. The CDR3 DNA follows: TGTGCCAGCAGCTTACTGCGGGGGAAAGATACGCAGTATTTT. Full variable domain (missing parts from reference TRBV7-2 and TRBJ2-3): GAGVSQSPSNKVTEKGKDVELRCDPISGHTALYWYRQSLGQGLEFLIYFQGNSAPDKSGLPSDRFSAERTGGSVSTLTIQRTQQEDSAVYLCASSLLRGKDTQYFGPGTRLTVL.

The gene calls are TRBV5-1 and TRBJ2-1; TRBD1 might be the D (6 bases). CDR3 length equals 15 residues. The V end was cut by 0 bases, the J end by 2 bases, with 9 bases between. Germline values: CDR1 SGHRS, CDR2 YFSETQ. CDR3 amino acids: CASSLEGVAYNEQFF. The CDR3 DNA sequence: TGCGCCAGCAGCTTGGAGGGGGTTGCCTACAATGAGCAGTTCTTC. Filled out from reference TRBV5-1 and TRBJ2-1, the complete variable domain reads KAGVTQTPRYLIKTRGQQVTLSCSPISGHRSVSWYQQTPGQGLQFLFEYFSETQRNKGNFPGRFSGRQFSNSRSEMNVSTLELGDSALYLCASSLEGVAYNEQFFGPGTRLTVL.

The gene calls are TRBV30 and TRBJ1-1; D is uncertain. The CDR3 contains 13 residues. Trimming left V 4 bases short and J 7 bases short, with 16 bases between. Looked up from germline, CDR1 is GTSNPN and CDR2 is SVGIG (reference sequence). CDR3 nucleotide sequence: TGTGCCTGGATAGATAGGGCAGTTCATGAAGCTTTCTTT. Amino acids: CAWIDRAVHEAFF.

The chain uses TRBV14 and TRBJ2-5; the D gene is possibly TRBD2 (5 bases). The V end was cut by 4 bases, the J end by 5 bases, with 14 bases between. This CDR3 spans 14 amino acids. Germline CDR1 SGHDN, CDR2 FVKESK. CDR3 bases: TGTGCCAGCAGCCCCTCCCGGAGGTCGGAGACCCAGTACTTC. Its translation: CASSPSRRSETQYF.

The rearrangement joins TRBV30 to TRBJ1-2; a possible D gene is TRBD1 (6 bases). The CDR3 totals 12 residues. The V end was cut by 0 bases, the J end by 7 bases, with 9 bases between. CDR1 is GTSNPN, CDR2 SVGIG, per germline (reference sequence). Here the CDR3 DNA reads TGTGCCTGGAGTGTTCGAGGGGGTGGCTACACCTTC. This codes for CAWSVRGGGYTF.